The clone carrying this T cell receptor (beta chain) was counted ten times or more. Antigen unknown. This entry belongs to a study of T cell repertoires in cytomegalovirus infection. Study-level background: A matching HLA type, together with CMV infection, was signaled by public TCR beta signatures.

TCRdb recomputed calls from the reads with MiXCR, one row per CDR3 protein. This table has approximately 70,000 distinct CDR3 sequences, about 4.2% appearing once. General study points: Predominance within the ex vivo response was attributable to HLA-C-restricted CMV-specific TCR beta clonotypes. Totalled public TCR beta family frequency picked out people who carried CMV plus the relevant HLA.

The specimen was PBMCs. The TCR sequence derives from a human donor in good health (CMV status not recorded). Some clones in this sample may be carry-over from other donors' samples.

The CDR3 loop is CASSLMGGGGGGNIQYF. As DNA, the CDR3 is TGTGCCAGCAGCTTGATGGGGGGGGGAGGCGGGGGGAACATTCAGTACTTC. The chain recombines TRBV7-2 with TRBJ2-4; the match to TRBD2 covers 8 bases. Per germline, CDR1 SGHTA and CDR2 FQGNSA. This CDR3 has 17 amino acids. The V gene end was trimmed by 3 bases and the J gene end by 7 bases; junction bases not matched to a gene: 14.